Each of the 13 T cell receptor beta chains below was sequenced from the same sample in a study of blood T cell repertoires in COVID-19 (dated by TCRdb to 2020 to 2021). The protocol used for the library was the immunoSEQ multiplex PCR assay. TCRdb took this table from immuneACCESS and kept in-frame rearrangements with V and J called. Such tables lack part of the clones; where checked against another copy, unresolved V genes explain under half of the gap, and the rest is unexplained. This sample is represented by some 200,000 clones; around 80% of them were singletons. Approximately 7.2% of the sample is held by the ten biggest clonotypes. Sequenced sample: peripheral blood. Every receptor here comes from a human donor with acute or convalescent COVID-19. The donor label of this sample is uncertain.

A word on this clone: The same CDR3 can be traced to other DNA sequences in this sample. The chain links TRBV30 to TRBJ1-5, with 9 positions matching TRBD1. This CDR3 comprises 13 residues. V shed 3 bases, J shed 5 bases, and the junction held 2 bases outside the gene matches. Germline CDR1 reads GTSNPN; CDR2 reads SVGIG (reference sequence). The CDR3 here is CAWSRQGDQPQHF. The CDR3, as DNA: TGTGCCTGGAGCCGACAGGGGGATCAGCCCCAGCATTTT.

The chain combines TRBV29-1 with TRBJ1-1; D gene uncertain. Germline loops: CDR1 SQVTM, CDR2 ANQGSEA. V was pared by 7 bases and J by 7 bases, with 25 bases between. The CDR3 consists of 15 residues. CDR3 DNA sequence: TGCAGCGCCGGACTCCACGATTCGAGATCCCTTGAAGCTTTCTTT. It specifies CSAGLHDSRSLEAFF.

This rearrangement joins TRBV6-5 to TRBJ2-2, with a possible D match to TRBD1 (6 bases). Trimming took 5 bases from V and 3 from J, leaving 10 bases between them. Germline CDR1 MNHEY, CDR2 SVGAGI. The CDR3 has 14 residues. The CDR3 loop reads CASSSGQYTGELFF. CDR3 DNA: TGTGCCAGCAGTAGCGGACAGTACACCGGGGAGCTGTTTTTT.

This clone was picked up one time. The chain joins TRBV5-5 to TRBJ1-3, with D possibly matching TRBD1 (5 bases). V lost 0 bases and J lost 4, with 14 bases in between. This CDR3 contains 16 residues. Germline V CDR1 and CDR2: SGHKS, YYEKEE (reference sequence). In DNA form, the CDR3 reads TGTGCCAGCAGCTTGGGTGCGGGAGGGGCAGGAAACACCATATATTTT. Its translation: CASSLGAGGAGNTIYF.

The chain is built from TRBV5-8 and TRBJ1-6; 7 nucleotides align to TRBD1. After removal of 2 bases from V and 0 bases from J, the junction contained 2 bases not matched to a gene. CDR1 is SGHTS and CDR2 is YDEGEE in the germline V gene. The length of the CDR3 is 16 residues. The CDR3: CASSFRTGSYNSPLHF. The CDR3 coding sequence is TGTGCCAGCAGCTTTCGGACAGGCTCCTATAATTCACCCCTCCACTTT.

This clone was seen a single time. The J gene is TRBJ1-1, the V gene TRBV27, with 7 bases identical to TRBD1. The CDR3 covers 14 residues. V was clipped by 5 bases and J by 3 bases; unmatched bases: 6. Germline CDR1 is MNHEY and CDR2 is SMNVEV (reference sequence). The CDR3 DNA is TGTGCCAGCAGTCGGGTACAGGGGCACACTGAAGCTTTCTTT. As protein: CASSRVQGHTEAFF.

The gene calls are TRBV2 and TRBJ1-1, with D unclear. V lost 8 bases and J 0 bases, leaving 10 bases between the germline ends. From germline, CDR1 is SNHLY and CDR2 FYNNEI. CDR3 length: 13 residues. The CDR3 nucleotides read TGTGCCAGCGAGGGCACGGTGAACACTGAAGCTTTCTTT. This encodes CASEGTVNTEAFF. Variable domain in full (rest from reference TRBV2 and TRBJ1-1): EPEVTQTPSHQVTQMGQEVILRCVPISNHLYFYWYRQILGQKVEFLVSFYNNEISEKSEIFDDQFSVERPDGSNFTLKIRSTKLEDSAMYFCASEGTVNTEAFFGQGTRLTVV.

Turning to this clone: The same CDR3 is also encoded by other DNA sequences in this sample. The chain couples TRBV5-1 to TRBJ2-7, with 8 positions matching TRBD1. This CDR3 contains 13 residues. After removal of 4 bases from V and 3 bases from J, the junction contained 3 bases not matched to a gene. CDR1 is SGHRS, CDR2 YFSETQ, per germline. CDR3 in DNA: TGCGCCAGCAGCCTCGACAGGGGCTACGAGCAGTACTTC. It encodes CASSLDRGYEQYF.

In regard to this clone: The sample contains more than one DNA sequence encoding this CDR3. This chain's CDR3 is CASSLGGGPYEQYF. The CDR3 DNA follows: TGTGCCAGCAGCTTAGGGGGGGGGCCCTACGAGCAGTACTTC. This chain joins TRBV7-2 and TRBJ2-7, with D possibly matching TRBD2 (7 bases). CDR1 and CDR2 from the germline V gene are SGHTA and FQGNSA. The CDR3 extends over 14 amino acids. The V end was cut by 1 base, the J end by 2 bases, with 9 bases between.

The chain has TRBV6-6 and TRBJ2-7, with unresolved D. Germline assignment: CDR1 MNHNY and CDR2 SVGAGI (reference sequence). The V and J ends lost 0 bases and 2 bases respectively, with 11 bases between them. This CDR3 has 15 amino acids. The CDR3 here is CASSYSISGPYEQYF. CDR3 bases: TGTGCCAGCAGTTACTCGATCTCCGGTCCCTACGAGCAGTACTTC.

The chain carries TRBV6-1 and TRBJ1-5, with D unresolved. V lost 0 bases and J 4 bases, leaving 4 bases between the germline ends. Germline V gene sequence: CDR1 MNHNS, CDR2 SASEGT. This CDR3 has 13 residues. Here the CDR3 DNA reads TGTGCCAGCAGTGAAGCCAGAAATCAGCCCCAGCATTTT. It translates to CASSEARNQPQHF.

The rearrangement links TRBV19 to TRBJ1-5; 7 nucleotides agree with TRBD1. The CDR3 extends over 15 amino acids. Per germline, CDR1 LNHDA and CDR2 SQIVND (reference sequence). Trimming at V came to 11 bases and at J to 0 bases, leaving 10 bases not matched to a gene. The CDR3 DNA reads TGTGCCCGGCGAACCCGGGACAGTAGCAATCAGCCCCAGCATTTT. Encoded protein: CARRTRDSSNQPQHF.

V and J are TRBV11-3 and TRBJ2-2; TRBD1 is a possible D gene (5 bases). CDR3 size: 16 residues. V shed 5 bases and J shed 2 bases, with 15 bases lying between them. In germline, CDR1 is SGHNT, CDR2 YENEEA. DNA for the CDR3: TGTGCCAGCAGCCCCCAGGGAAGGCCCAACACCGGGGAGCTGTTTTTT. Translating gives CASSPQGRPNTGELFF.